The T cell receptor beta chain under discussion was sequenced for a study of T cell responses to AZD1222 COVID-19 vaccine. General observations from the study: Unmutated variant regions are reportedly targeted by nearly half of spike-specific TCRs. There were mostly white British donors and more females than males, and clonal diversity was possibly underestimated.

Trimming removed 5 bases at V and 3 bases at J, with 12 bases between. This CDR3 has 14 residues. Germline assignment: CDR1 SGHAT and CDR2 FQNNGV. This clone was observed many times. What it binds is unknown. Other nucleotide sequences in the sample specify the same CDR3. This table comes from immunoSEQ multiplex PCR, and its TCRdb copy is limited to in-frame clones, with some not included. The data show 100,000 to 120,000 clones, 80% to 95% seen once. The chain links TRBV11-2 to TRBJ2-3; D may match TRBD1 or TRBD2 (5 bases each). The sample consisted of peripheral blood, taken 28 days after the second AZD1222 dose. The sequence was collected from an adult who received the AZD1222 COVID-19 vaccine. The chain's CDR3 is CASSPLGPTDTQYF. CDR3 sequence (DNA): TGTGCCAGCAGCCCCCTGGGACCTACAGATACGCAGTATTTT.